Below, 23 T cell receptor beta chains from the same sample are listed, as sequenced in a study of blood T cell repertoires in COVID-19. Profiling relied on immunoSEQ multiplex PCR, and the TCRdb table lists in-frame clones only, not all of them. The sample consists of 150,000 to 200,000 clones, around 79% of them appearing once. Sample: peripheral blood. Receptor source: a woman in her 70s with acute or convalescent COVID-19.

The chain links TRBV7-9 to TRBJ2-7; possible D gene TRBD1, 5 bases. The CDR3 runs to 13 residues. Trimming stripped 3 bases from V and 5 bases from J, with 11 bases between. Looked up from germline, CDR1 is SEHNR and CDR2 is FQNEAQ (reference sequence). The CDR3 loop reads CASSLLGVHEQYF. DNA of the CDR3: TGTGCCAGCAGCTTGTTAGGGGTCCACGAGCAGTACTTC.

The V gene is TRBV19, the J gene TRBJ2-7; TRBD1 might be the D (5 bases). CDR1 and CDR2 from the germline V gene are LNHDA and SQIVND (reference sequence). The CDR3 runs to 15 residues. Trimming removed 3 bases at V and 2 bases at J, with 14 bases between. DNA for the CDR3: TGTGCCAGTAGTATGAGTCCAGGGAACCCCTACGAGCAGTACTTC. Residues: CASSMSPGNPYEQYF.

The rearrangement uses TRBV5-8 and TRBJ2-1; D might be TRBD1 (6 bases). Trimming shortened V by 2 bases and J by 6 bases, and 9 bases separated the two germline ends. This CDR3 spans 13 amino acids. Germline V gives CDR1 SGHTS, CDR2 YDEGEE. The CDR3 is CASSFRRGNEQFF. The CDR3 DNA reads TGTGCCAGCAGCTTTCGCAGGGGCAATGAGCAGTTCTTC.

This clone was seen just once. V and J are TRBV6-5 and TRBJ2-1; TRBD2 aligns across 8 bases. The V gene end was trimmed by 7 bases and the J gene end by 4 bases; junction bases not matched to a gene: 6. From germline, CDR1 is MNHEY and CDR2 SVGAGI. The CDR3 is 14 residues long. CDR3 protein: CASIPPGGYNEQFF. CDR3 nucleotide sequence: TGTGCCAGCATTCCTCCGGGAGGGTACAATGAGCAGTTCTTC.

Of note for this clone: One end of the junction fails to match germline, which may point to a read error. The chain links TRBV6-2 or TRBV6-3 to TRBJ1-5; 8 bases map to TRBD1. The CDR3 is 14 residues long. The germline V gene encodes CDR1 MNHEY and CDR2 SVGEGT. The CDR3 loop is CASSKTGENRPQHF. CDR3 DNA sequence: TGTGCCAGCAGTAAGACAGGGGAGAATCGGCCCCAGCATTTT.

The chain recombines TRBV6-1 with TRBJ1-5; unclear D gene. This CDR3 has 13 amino acids. Trimming left V 3 bases short and J 0 bases short, with 3 bases between. Germline assignment: CDR1 MNHNS and CDR2 SASEGT. In DNA form, the CDR3 reads TGTGCCAGCAGTGAGAGTAGCAATCAGCCCCAGCATTTT. As protein: CASSESSNQPQHF.

The chain uses TRBV7-3 and TRBJ2-1; 8 nucleotides agree with TRBD2. Trimming cost V 5 bases and J 8 bases; bases outside gene matches: 17. CDR3 length: 17 residues. CDR1 and CDR2 (germline): SGHTA, FQGTGA. As DNA, the CDR3 is TGTGCCAGCAGCGCCCCAGGCACGGGAGGGAGGTTCGATGAGCAGTTCTTC. It translates to CASSAPGTGGRFDEQFF.

This clone was seen more than once but under ten times. The rearrangement joins TRBV25-1 to TRBJ2-2; 7 nucleotides agree with TRBD1. Trimming took 3 bases from V and 7 from J; bases not matched to a gene: 2. The CDR3 contains 13 residues. Germline-derived CDR1 and CDR2 are MGHDK and SYGVNS. The CDR3, as DNA: TGTGCCAGCAGTGACACAGGGGACGGGGAGCTGTTTTTT. Translated: CASSDTGDGELFF.

V usage is TRBV5-1 and J usage is TRBJ1-4; TRBD1 matches at 7 bases. Losses at the gene ends were 0 bases for V and 6 bases for J; bases not matched to a gene: 8. This CDR3 has 16 residues. Per germline, CDR1 SGHRS and CDR2 YFSETQ. The CDR3 DNA follows: TGCGCCAGCAGCTTGGCGACAGGGAGGTCGGATGAAAAACTGTTTTTT. Its translation: CASSLATGRSDEKLFF.

V gene TRBV5-1 combines with J gene TRBJ1-5, with 8 bases identical to TRBD1. The CDR3 loop spans 15 amino acids. V shed 3 bases, J shed 0 bases, and the junction held 2 bases outside the gene matches. The germline CDR1 and CDR2 sequences are SGHRS and YFSETQ. CDR3 nucleotides: TGCGCCAGCAGCTCGACAGGGGATAGCAATCAGCCCCAGCATTTT. Translated: CASSSTGDSNQPQHF. The whole variable domain, filled in from reference TRBV5-1 and TRBJ1-5, reads KAGVTQTPRYLIKTRGQQVTLSCSPISGHRSVSWYQQTPGQGLQFLFEYFSETQRNKGNFPGRFSGRQFSNSRSEMNVSTLELGDSALYLCASSSTGDSNQPQHFGDGTRLSIL.

This clone was counted only a few times. The J gene is TRBJ1-2, the V gene TRBV7-2; D is possibly TRBD1 (5 bases). The CDR3 is made up of 14 amino acids. Germline V gene sequence: CDR1 SGHTA, CDR2 FQGNSA. Trimming took off 4 bases at V and 4 bases at J, with 13 bases between the two ends. The CDR3 DNA reads as TGTGCCAGCAGCTCCGACGGGGGTGGCTATGGCTACACCTTC. It yields the protein CASSSDGGGYGYTF.

J is TRBJ1-1 and V is TRBV2, with D perhaps matching TRBD1 (5 bases). This CDR3 has 14 amino acids. Trimming took off 10 bases at V and 0 bases at J, with 15 bases between the two ends. Looked up from germline, CDR1 is SNHLY and CDR2 is FYNNEI. The CDR3 here is CATQQDYMNTEAFF. The CDR3 DNA reads TGTGCCACCCAACAGGACTACATGAACACTGAAGCTTTCTTT.

V usage is TRBV5-1 and J usage is TRBJ2-3, with TRBD1 identical over 9 bases. Losses at the gene ends were 0 bases for V and 3 bases for J; bases not matched to a gene: 2. CDR3 length: 15 residues. Germline CDR1 and CDR2: SGHRS and YFSETQ. CDR3 region: CASSLDRGRTDTQYF. In DNA, the CDR3 is TGCGCCAGCAGCTTGGACAGGGGGCGGACAGATACGCAGTATTTT.

The chain couples TRBV5-4 to TRBJ2-3; the match to TRBD2 covers 7 bases. Per the germline V gene, CDR1 is SGHNT and CDR2 is YYREEE (reference sequence). V gave up 3 bases and J gave up 0 bases; unmatched junction bases: 7. The CDR3 totals 16 residues. The CDR3 DNA follows: TGTGCCAGCAGCTCCCGCTCTAGCGGAAGCACAGATACGCAGTATTTT. It is translated as CASSSRSSGSTDTQYF.

V and J are TRBV7-9 and TRBJ2-7; possible D gene TRBD2, 5 bases. The CDR3 spans 14 residues. V gave up 2 bases and J gave up 7 bases, with 15 bases separating them. Germline loops: CDR1 SEHNR, CDR2 FQNEAQ (reference sequence). The CDR3 region is CASSLSSTSGEQYF. CDR3 DNA sequence: TGTGCCAGCAGCTTAAGTTCGACCTCGGGGGAGCAGTACTTC.

CDR3 DNA: TGTGCCAGCAGTTTAGGAGCGGGAGGACTGGGGCGCGGGGAGCTGTTTTTT. This gives the protein CASSLGAGGLGRGELFF. The V and J genes are TRBV28 and TRBJ2-2; 9 bases line up with TRBD2. This CDR3 has 17 residues. With V trimmed by 2 bases and J by 7 bases, 11 bases remained unmatched. Germline CDR1 and CDR2: MDHEN and SYDVKM.

This clone has more than one count but fewer than ten. The rearrangement links TRBV30 to TRBJ2-7, with a possible D match to TRBD1 (5 bases). The germline V gene has CDR1 GTSNPN and CDR2 SVGIG (reference sequence). The V end lost 2 bases, the J end lost 3 bases, and 14 bases lay between the germline ends. The CDR3 has 14 amino acids. In DNA form, the CDR3 reads TGTGCCTGGAGTAATGCTGGACAAAACTACGAGCAGTACTTC. Translating gives CAWSNAGQNYEQYF.

This clone was seen many times. V is TRBV21-1 and J is TRBJ1-6. TRBV21-1 is labeled a pseudogene. This CDR3 contains 18 residues. In DNA form, the CDR3 reads TGTGCCAGCAGCCTTACTGGGGGGGGTCGACCCTATAATTCACCCCTCCACTTT. It is translated as CASSLTGGGRPYNSPLHF.

With respect to this clone: Other DNA sequences in the same sample also yield this CDR3. The CDR3 region is CASSLDRGSSYNEQFF. The CDR3 DNA follows: TGTGCCAGCAGCCTCGACAGGGGGAGCTCCTACAATGAGCAGTTCTTC. The chain couples TRBV5-4 to TRBJ2-1; TRBD1 aligns across 9 bases. The CDR3 has 16 residues. The ends lost 4 bases at V and 0 bases at J; junction bases unmatched: 5. Germline V CDR1 and CDR2: SGHNT, YYREEE (reference sequence).

The chain links TRBV5-1 to TRBJ2-7, with D possibly being TRBD2 (5 bases). CDR3 length: 12 amino acids. Germline values: CDR1 SGHRS, CDR2 YFSETQ. V was cut by 2 bases and J by 5 bases, with 8 bases left in between. This CDR3 is CASSLRRDEQYF. The DNA for the CDR3 is TGCGCCAGCAGCTTACGGCGGGACGAGCAGTACTTC.

This chain joins TRBV12-3 or TRBV12-4 and TRBJ1-1; maybe TRBD1 (6 bases). V lost 2 bases and J lost 3, with 7 bases in between. The CDR3 is 13 residues long. The chain's CDR3 is CASSLRGYTEAFF. CDR3 nucleotide sequence: TGTGCCAGCAGTTTAAGGGGGTACACTGAAGCTTTCTTT.

The gene calls are TRBV7-9 and TRBJ2-3, with D possibly matching TRBD1 (6 bases). Germline values: CDR1 SEHNR, CDR2 FQNEAQ (reference sequence). The CDR3 spans 18 residues. The V gene lost 6 bases and the J gene lost 2 bases, with 24 bases spanning the gap. CDR3 in DNA: TGTGCCAGCAGTTACAACCGGTACCTGGCAGGGGTCACAGATACGCAGTATTTT. It specifies CASSYNRYLAGVTDTQYF.

The V and J genes are TRBV9 and TRBJ2-2; D is unclear. The germline V and J ends were trimmed by 3 bases and 0 bases, with 6 bases remaining between them. This CDR3 contains 14 residues. The V gene's germline CDR1 is SGDLS and CDR2 YYNGEE. The CDR3 nucleotides read TGTGCCAGCAGCGCCCGAGCGAACACCGGGGAGCTGTTTTTT. Translation gives CASSARANTGELFF.